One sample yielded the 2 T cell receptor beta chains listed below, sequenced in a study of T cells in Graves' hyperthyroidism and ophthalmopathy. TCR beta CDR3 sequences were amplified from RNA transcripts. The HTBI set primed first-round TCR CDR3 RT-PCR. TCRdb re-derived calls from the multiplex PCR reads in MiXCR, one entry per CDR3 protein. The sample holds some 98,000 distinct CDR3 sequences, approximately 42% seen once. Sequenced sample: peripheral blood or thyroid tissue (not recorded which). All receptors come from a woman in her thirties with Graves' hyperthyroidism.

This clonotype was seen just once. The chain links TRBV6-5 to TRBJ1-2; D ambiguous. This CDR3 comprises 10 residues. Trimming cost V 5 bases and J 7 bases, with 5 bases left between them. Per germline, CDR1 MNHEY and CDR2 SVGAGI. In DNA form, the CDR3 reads TGTGCCAGCAGTGCTGGTGGCTACACCTTC. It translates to CASSAGGYTF.

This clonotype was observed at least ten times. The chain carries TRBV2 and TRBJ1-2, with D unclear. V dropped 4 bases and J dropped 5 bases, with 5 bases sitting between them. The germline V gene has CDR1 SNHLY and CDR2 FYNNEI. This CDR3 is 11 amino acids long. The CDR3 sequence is CASSGVYGYTF. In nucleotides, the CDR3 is TGTGCCAGCAGTGGAGTTTATGGCTACACCTTC. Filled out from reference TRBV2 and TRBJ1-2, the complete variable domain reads EPEVTQTPSHQVTQMGQEVILRCVPISNHLYFYWYRQILGQKVEFLVSFYNNEISEKSEIFDDQFSVERPDGSNFTLKIRSTKLEDSAMYFCASSGVYGYTFGSGTRLTVV.